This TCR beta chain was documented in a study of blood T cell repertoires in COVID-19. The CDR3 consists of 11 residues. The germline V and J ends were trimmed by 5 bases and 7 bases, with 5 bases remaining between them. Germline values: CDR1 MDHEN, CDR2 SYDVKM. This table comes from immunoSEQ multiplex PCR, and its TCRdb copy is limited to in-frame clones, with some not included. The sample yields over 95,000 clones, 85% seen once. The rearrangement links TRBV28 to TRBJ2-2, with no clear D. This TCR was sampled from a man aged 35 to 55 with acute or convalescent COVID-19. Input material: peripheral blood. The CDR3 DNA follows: TGTGCCAGCAGTGCGATCGGGGAGCTGTTTTTT. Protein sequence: CASSAIGELFF.